Shown below are 19 T cell receptor beta chains from a single sample sequenced in a study of T-cell memory formation after mild COVID-19. TCRdb re-called the 5' RACE reads through MiXCR, storing one row per CDR3 protein. The sample lists about 270,000 distinct CDR3 sequences; roughly 17% were seen once. What was sequenced was PBMCs or a T cell subset sorted from them (not recorded which). The source is a man aged 18 to 30 who had mild COVID-19 (a few samples of this study predate the infection). Cell type and time point are not known.

The chain is built from TRBV4-1 and TRBJ2-7; 10 bases align to TRBD2. The germline V gene has CDR1 MGHRA and CDR2 YSYEKL. The CDR3 is 15 residues long. Trimming cost V 3 bases and J 3 bases; bases outside gene matches: 5. CDR3 nucleotides: TGCGCCAGCAGCCAGGCTAGCGGGGGTCTCTACGAGCAGTACTTC. Residues: CASSQASGGLYEQYF.

The chain couples TRBV6-2 or TRBV6-3 to TRBJ2-7; tentatively, D is TRBD1 or TRBD2 (6 bases each). The germline V and J ends were trimmed by 4 bases and 4 bases, with 17 bases remaining between them. CDR1 is MNHEY and CDR2 is SVGEGT in the germline V gene. The CDR3 sequence is 15 residues long. CDR3 region: CASSFPSRGRYEQYF. Written as DNA, the CDR3 is TGTGCCAGCAGTTTCCCATCCCGGGGGCGATACGAGCAGTACTTC.

This rearrangement joins TRBV5-4 to TRBJ2-3, with 14 bases lining up with TRBD2. Germline-derived CDR1 and CDR2 are SGHNT and YYREEE (reference sequence). Trimming at V came to 3 bases and at J to 3 bases, leaving 6 bases not matched to a gene. The CDR3 is made up of 17 amino acids. CDR3 bases: TGTGCCAGCAGCTCGACCCGGACTAGCGGGGGGACAGATACGCAGTATTTT. Translating gives CASSSTRTSGGTDTQYF.

The V gene is TRBV2, the J gene TRBJ1-4, with D possibly matching TRBD1 (6 bases). This CDR3 region has 14 residues. In germline, CDR1 is SNHLY, CDR2 FYNNEI. The V end was cut by 9 bases, the J end by 6 bases, with 17 bases between. CDR3 DNA: TGTGCCAGTCTAAGAGGGACAAGGCATGAAAAACTGTTTTTT. Protein sequence: CASLRGTRHEKLFF.

The chain's CDR3 is CASSKRAGTGELFF. The CDR3 DNA reads as TGTGCCAGCAGTAAGCGGGCCGGCACCGGGGAGCTGTTTTTT. This sequence joins TRBV12-3 or TRBV12-4 and TRBJ2-2; TRBD2 is a possible D gene (6 bases). Between the trimmed V and J ends, which lost 5 bases and 4 bases, there was a span of 11 bases. The CDR3 sequence is 14 residues long.

The J gene is TRBJ2-1, the V gene TRBV12-3 or TRBV12-4; 7 bases agree with TRBD2. V shed 5 bases, J shed 10 bases, and the junction held 11 bases outside the gene matches. This CDR3 spans 14 amino acids. This CDR3 reads CASSPPRLAWEQFF. The CDR3 DNA follows: TGTGCCAGCAGTCCGCCGAGACTAGCATGGGAGCAGTTCTTC.

The rearrangement links TRBV29-1 to TRBJ2-1; 14 bases match TRBD2. The J segment lost 15 bases and the V segment lost 4 bases, leaving 8 bases of the junction unmatched. Germline CDR1 reads SQVTM; CDR2 reads ANQGSEA. The CDR3 runs to 13 residues. The CDR3 nucleotides read TGCAGCGTTGGACTAGCGGGGGGGCTTGTCCGGTTCTTC. Its translation is CSVGLAGGLVRFF.

This clonotype was observed a handful of times. J is TRBJ1-2 and V is TRBV7-2; 7 nucleotides match TRBD1. The ends lost 5 bases at V and 2 bases at J; junction bases unmatched: 2. The length of the CDR3 is 13 residues. From germline, CDR1 is SGHTA and CDR2 FQGNSA. The CDR3 DNA reads TGTGCCAGCAGCCGGGACAGAAACTATGGCTACACCTTC. This sequence encodes CASSRDRNYGYTF.

In this sample, this clonotype turned up a few times. The genes are TRBV4-3 and TRBJ1-4; maybe TRBD1 (6 bases). The germline V gene encodes CDR1 LGHNA and CDR2 YSLEER. V was pared by 1 base and J by 3 bases, with 15 bases between. The CDR3 is made up of 17 amino acids. The DNA of the CDR3 is TGCGCCAGCAGCCAAGCGTTGAACAGGGTGGCTAATGAAAAACTGTTTTTT. Translating gives CASSQALNRVANEKLFF.

The chain has TRBV9 and TRBJ1-2, with no clear D. The germline gives CDR1 SGDLS, CDR2 YYNGEE. V shed 4 bases and J shed 1 base, with 14 bases lying between them. The CDR3 extends over 15 amino acids. CDR3: CASSIGLTNNYGYTF. DNA for the CDR3: TGTGCCAGCAGCATCGGACTAACGAATAACTATGGCTACACCTTC. The whole variable domain, filled in from reference TRBV9 and TRBJ1-2, reads DSGVTQTPKHLITATGQRVTLRCSPRSGDLSVYWYQQSLDQGLQFLIQYYNGEERAKGNILERFSAQQFPDLHSELNLSSLELGDSALYFCASSIGLTNNYGYTFGSGTRLTVV.

The rearrangement links TRBV20-1 to TRBJ2-3; 7 bases fit TRBD1. The CDR3 is made up of 15 amino acids. The trim removed 2 bases at V and 1 base at J, leaving 6 bases unmatched. Germline CDR1 DFQATT, CDR2 SNEGSKA (reference sequence). CDR3 loop: CSARSIQGGTDTQYF. The CDR3 coding sequence is TGCAGTGCTAGATCGATCCAGGGGGGCACAGATACGCAGTATTTT.

This clonotype has just a few counts. V usage is TRBV4-3 and J usage is TRBJ1-2; D unclear. CDR3 length: 14 amino acids. The V end lost 2 bases, the J end lost 4 bases, and 11 bases lay between the germline ends. From germline, CDR1 is LGHNA and CDR2 YSLEER. This CDR3 reads CASSQTPDGYGYTF. DNA of the CDR3: TGCGCCAGCAGCCAAACGCCGGACGGCTATGGCTACACCTTC.

This clonotype was recorded a few times. This chain uses TRBV21-1 with TRBJ2-1; the listed D gene, TRBD1, was not tested against the DNA. TRBV21-1 is a known pseudogene. The CDR3 has 16 amino acids. CDR3 sequence: CASSTDRPSSYNEQFF. The CDR3 bases are TGTGCCAGCAGCACCGACAGGCCGAGCTCCTACAATGAGCAGTTCTTC.

The genes are TRBV20-1 and TRBJ1-1; no clear D. Germline V gives CDR1 DFQATT, CDR2 SNEGSKA (reference sequence). This CDR3 contains 15 residues. V was clipped by 0 bases and J by 0 bases, with 11 bases between them. DNA of the CDR3: TGCAGTGCTAGAGATGGGAGCACCATGAACACTGAAGCTTTCTTT. Amino acid sequence: CSARDGSTMNTEAFF.

The genes are TRBV5-1 and TRBJ2-5, with D maybe TRBD2 (5 bases). CDR1 is SGHRS and CDR2 is YFSETQ in the germline V gene. This CDR3 contains 14 residues. The V and J ends lost 3 bases and 2 bases respectively, with 11 bases between them. CDR3 bases: TGCGCCAGCAGCTCGCGAGGGTATCAAGAGACCCAGTACTTC. This translates into CASSSRGYQETQYF.

This clonotype was counted a few times. An end of the junction differs from the germline gene, which may be a read error. The rearrangement links TRBV7-7 to TRBJ2-2; D is undetermined. The CDR3 has 15 residues. Germline V gene sequence: CDR1 SSHAT, CDR2 FNYEAQ (reference sequence). CDR3 sequence (DNA): TGTGCTAGCAGCTTAAGCGCAGGGAACACCGGGGAGCTGTTTTTT. It translates to CASSLSAGNTGELFF. Filled out from reference TRBV7-7 and TRBJ2-2, the complete variable domain reads GAGVSQSPRYKVTKRGQDVTLRCDPISSHATLYWYQQALGQGPEFLTYFNYEAQPDKSGLPSDRFSAERPEGSISTLTIQRTEQRDSAMYRCASSLSAGNTGELFFGEGSRLTVL.

The chain couples TRBV15 to TRBJ2-7; D is possibly TRBD2 (6 bases). V shed 0 bases and J shed 6 bases, with 9 bases lying between them. Germline-derived CDR1 and CDR2 are LNHNV and YYDKDF (reference sequence). The CDR3 runs 13 residues. CDR3 bases: TGTGCCACCAGCAGAGATCCCGGGGGCGAGCAGTACGTC. Residues: CATSRDPGGEQYV.

In this sample, this clonotype turned up a few times. V usage is TRBV28 and J usage is TRBJ1-5; 7 nucleotides agree with TRBD1. The CDR3 loop spans 14 amino acids. CDR1 is MDHEN and CDR2 is SYDVKM in the germline V gene. The junction had 5 bases not matched to a gene; V was cut back by 6 bases and J by 3 bases. The CDR3 bases are TGTGCCAGCAGACCCGGGACAGCCAATCAGCCCCAGCATTTT. It is translated as CASRPGTANQPQHF.

The rearrangement uses TRBV7-8 and TRBJ2-7; possible D gene TRBD1, 6 bases. This CDR3 has 14 amino acids. V was pared by 3 bases and J by 0 bases, with 9 bases between. CDR1 and CDR2 from the germline V gene are SGHVS and FQNEAQ. The DNA for the CDR3 is TGTGCCAGCAGCTTGCAGGGGACCTCCTACGAGCAGTACTTC. This gives the protein CASSLQGTSYEQYF.